This is a list of T cell receptor beta chains from one sample in a study of immune evolution from preneoplasia to lung adenocarcinoma. Data came from immunoSEQ multiplex PCR; TCRdb stores just in-frame clones and leaves some out. Here the sample spans over 14,000 clones, roughly 80% being singletons. Sequencing was carried out using FFPE minimally invasive lung adenocarcinoma tissue. These receptor sequences come from a person aged 70 to 79 with lung adenocarcinoma. Both conserved end residues are trimmed from each CDR3.

V: TRBV7-7
CDR3: ASRGGPGEQY

V: TRBV29-1
CDR3: SGLVGSPPDTQY

V: TRBV30
CDR3: AWSWGGGYT

V: TRBV5-1
CDR3: ASSVTGYEQY

V: TRBV19
CDR3: ASRQVGQDYEQY

V: TRBV5-4
CDR3: ASSLDGSGIGEQF

V: TRBV18
CDR3: ASSPTTGPNEKLF

V: TRBV9
CDR3: ASSATGDTYGYT

V: TRBV5-4
CDR3: ASKPGLAGVQSYNEQF

V: TRBV5-6
CDR3: ASSLASTYYEQY

V: TRBV30
CDR3: ACFRDTHEKLF

V: TRBV27
CDR3: ASSQWADGNQPQH

V: TRBV9
CDR3: ASSVDPSANEQF

V: TRBV7-9
CDR3: ASSLGQGSGNTIY

V: TRBV14
CDR3: ASSLRTGGSTEAF

V: TRBV7-9
CDR3: ASSSGLYTGELF

V: TRBV28
CDR3: ASSPPRLGSNEQF

V: TRBV10-3
CDR3: AIAGSSYEQY

V: TRBV6-4
CDR3: ASRASANLNTEAF

V: TRBV11-2
CDR3: ASTSVPGQGGNEQF

V: TRBV28
CDR3: ASSLGLAGAGELF

V: TRBV4-1
CDR3: ASSRELYYEQY

V: TRBV28
CDR3: ASSLYAGEAF

V: TRBV7-9
CDR3: ASSLVGVYYNEQF

V: TRBV28
CDR3: ASSPDGVGSNQPQH

V: TRBV27
CDR3: ASIKLGVVPEAF

V: TRBV5-4
CDR3: ASRLDRGWMAEAF

V: TRBV28
CDR3: ASSVGQTYEQY

V: TRBV19
CDR3: ASRGQLQNQPQH

V: TRBV7-3
CDR3: ASSRSGGAKETQY

V: TRBV6-5
CDR3: ASRTVQANTEAF

V: TRBV11-3
CDR3: ASSLGGGSNTDTQY

V: TRBV6-1
CDR3: ASSGEGQLSGNTIY

V: TRBV11-2
CDR3: ASSWTSGIIYEQY

V: TRBV20-1
CDR3: SAAAEREQY

V: TRBV9
CDR3: ASSAPEVPPGGWQF

V: TRBV27
CDR3: ASSFGFRGEAF

V: TRBV4-2
CDR3: ASSGGGPITGELF

V: TRBV11-2
CDR3: ASSLGAEAF

V: TRBV9
CDR3: ASSVETGSTGELF

V: TRBV14
CDR3: ASSSLTGHLLAF

V: TRBV28
CDR3: ASSLFYTGELF

V: TRBV4-2
CDR3: ASSQDRGSSYNEQF

V: TRBV30
CDR3: AWSPGEEAQH

V: TRBV27
CDR3: ASSRESGTGELF

V: TRBV14
CDR3: ASSQVGGNTEAF

V: TRBV2
CDR3: ASGNRDVF

V: TRBV21-1
CDR3: ASSPIESGQAYEQY

V: TRBV28
CDR3: ASSSDRNSAVVYEQY

V: TRBV30
CDR3: AWSPSPPPGHEQY

V: TRBV4-1
CDR3: ASSQDQGGRNGELF

V: TRBV28
CDR3: ASPQGQY